This T cell receptor (beta chain) was observed in a study of a mutant IDH1 vaccine in newly diagnosed glioma. Study-wide context: Onset of vaccination occurred 4-6 weeks following radiotherapy alone, or with temozolomide cycles. Previous care, which was radiotherapy, temozolomide, or both, most often involved both. General study findings and limits: Vaccination elicited immune responses in 90% to 95% of patients.

Time point of the sample: week 35, safety follow-up. All doses held 300 ug of mutant IDH1 20-mer peptide, with topical imiquimod. Clones were sequenced by immunoSEQ multiplex PCR, and TCRdb holds only the in-frame ones, with some missing. The data show about 54,000 clones, around four fifths seen once. CDR3 length: 12 residues. Looked up from germline, CDR1 is MDHEN and CDR2 is SYDVKM. V shed 2 bases and J shed 16 bases, with 14 bases lying between them. On this clone: Antigen: not known.

This sequence originates from a woman aged 18-30 years with glioma. The input for sequencing was PBMCs, taken from a glioma patient whose treatment included an IDH1 peptide vaccine. The chain combines TRBV28 with TRBJ2-2; D unresolved. The CDR3 region has the DNA TGTGCCAGCAGTTTAAGGAAGGCCTCAAGGTTTTTT. It yields the protein CASSLRKASRFF.